Listed below are T cell receptor beta chains from one sample, sequenced in a study of CD8 T cells in ankylosing spondylitis. TCRdb re-analysed the 5' RACE reads in MiXCR, keeping a single row per CDR3 protein. The sample holds fewer than 550,000 distinct CDR3 sequences, 5.3% seen once. Source material: blood, either unsorted or a sorted T cell fraction (not recorded which). The receptors shown here come from a male donor with ankylosing spondylitis. CDR3s include the opening cysteine and the closing phenylalanine or tryptophan. The order of the fields is D gene, clone size, J gene, V gene, CDR3 DNA, CDR3 protein. D genes are given only for firm matches. Rows may omit the clone size; those that give it use once, few, many or a size class.

D gene: -
clone size: many
J gene: TRBJ2-2
V gene: TRBV25-1
CDR3 DNA: TGTGCCAGCAGTGCCCAGGGGTACGACACCGGGGAGCTGTTTTTT
CDR3 protein: CASSAQGYDTGELFF

D gene: -
clone size: few
J gene: TRBJ2-1
V gene: TRBV20-1
CDR3 DNA: TGCAGAGTTCAGTCGGCCCGGACCTACAATGAGCAGTTCTTC
CDR3 protein: CRVQSARTYNEQFF

D gene: -
clone size: many
J gene: TRBJ2-7
V gene: TRBV5-5
CDR3 DNA: TGTGCCAGCAGCTTGGTTGGCCTAACAGAGCGGTACTTC
CDR3 protein: CASSLVGLTERYF

D gene: -
clone size: few
J gene: TRBJ2-5
V gene: TRBV5-1
CDR3 DNA: TGCGCCAGCGTACAGAACGGGGAAAGGCAAGAGACCCAGTACTTC
CDR3 protein: CASVQNGERQETQYF

D gene: -
clone size: many
J gene: TRBJ2-2
V gene: TRBV5-1
CDR3 DNA: TGCGCCAGCAGCCCCGCCCCCGGCGGGAACACCGGGGAGCTGTTTTTT
CDR3 protein: CASSPAPGGNTGELFF

D gene: TRBD2
clone size: -
J gene: TRBJ2-5
V gene: TRBV5-1
CDR3 DNA: TGCGCCAGCAACCCCCCGGGGGGTTCGAAGACCCAGTACTTC
CDR3 protein: CASNPPGGSKTQYF

D gene: -
clone size: many
J gene: TRBJ2-3
V gene: TRBV11-2
CDR3 DNA: TGTGCCAGCAGCTTATTCGGGGGGCCCTACGGCACAGATACGCAGTATTTT
CDR3 protein: CASSLFGGPYGTDTQYF

D gene: -
clone size: -
J gene: TRBJ1-1
V gene: TRBV18
CDR3 DNA: TGTGCCAGCTCACTTTCTAGTGGGGGCGGCGTTGAAGCTTTCTTT
CDR3 protein: CASSLSSGGGVEAFF

D gene: -
clone size: -
J gene: TRBJ1-2
V gene: TRBV5-6
CDR3 DNA: TGTGCCAGCAGCCCCCGGGACATATACCTCTATGGCTACACCTTC
CDR3 protein: CASSPRDIYLYGYTF

D gene: TRBD1
clone size: -
J gene: TRBJ2-7
V gene: TRBV27
CDR3 DNA: TGTGCCAGCAGTCCCACCATCGGACAGGTCCCCTACGAGCAGTACTTC
CDR3 protein: CASSPTIGQVPYEQYF

D gene: TRBD1
clone size: many
J gene: TRBJ2-3
V gene: TRBV12-3/TRBV12-4
CDR3 DNA: TGTGCCAGCAGGCAACAGGGGACAGATACGCAGTATTTT
CDR3 protein: CASRQQGTDTQYF

D gene: -
clone size: few
J gene: TRBJ1-1
V gene: TRBV28
CDR3 DNA: TGTGCCAGCAGTTCCAGGGTTCCCTTGAACACTGAAGCTTTCTTT
CDR3 protein: CASSSRVPLNTEAFF

D gene: TRBD2
clone size: many
J gene: TRBJ2-1
V gene: TRBV5-1
CDR3 DNA: TGCGCCAGCAGCTTCGTACTAGCGGGGAGCTATGAGCAGTTCTTC
CDR3 protein: CASSFVLAGSYEQFF

D gene: TRBD2
clone size: many
J gene: TRBJ2-3
V gene: TRBV10-3
CDR3 DNA: TGTGCCATCAGGGGGACTAGCGGCACAGATACGCAGTATTTT
CDR3 protein: CAIRGTSGTDTQYF

D gene: -
clone size: many
J gene: TRBJ2-1
V gene: TRBV21-1
CDR3 DNA: TGTGCCAGAGACAGGGGTACTTACAATGAGCAGTTCTTC
CDR3 protein: CARDRGTYNEQFF

D gene: TRBD1
clone size: many
J gene: TRBJ2-4
V gene: TRBV7-2
CDR3 DNA: TGTGCCAGCAGCATACAACAGGGGCACCAAGGGAACATTCAGTACTTC
CDR3 protein: CASSIQQGHQGNIQYF

D gene: -
clone size: many
J gene: TRBJ2-1
V gene: TRBV5-1
CDR3 DNA: TGCGCCAGCAGCTTGGGGCGGCGTGGGAATGAGCAGTTCTTC
CDR3 protein: CASSLGRRGNEQFF

D gene: -
clone size: many
J gene: TRBJ1-1
V gene: TRBV12-3/TRBV12-4
CDR3 DNA: TGTGCCAGCAGTTTGGTGCTGGGGGGCACTGAAGCTTTCTTT
CDR3 protein: CASSLVLGGTEAFF

D gene: TRBD2
clone size: few
J gene: TRBJ2-3
V gene: TRBV6-2/TRBV6-3
CDR3 DNA: TGTGCCAGCAGTTACAATCTGGCGGGAGGCACAGATACGCAGTATTTT
CDR3 protein: CASSYNLAGGTDTQYF

D gene: -
clone size: many
J gene: TRBJ2-7
V gene: TRBV5-1
CDR3 DNA: TGCGCCAGCAGCGCCCGGGACGCGGATTTTTCCTACGAGCAGTACTTC
CDR3 protein: CASSARDADFSYEQYF

D gene: TRBD1
clone size: many
J gene: TRBJ1-5
V gene: TRBV12-3/TRBV12-4
CDR3 DNA: TGTGCCAGCAGTTCCGGACAGGGGAAGGCCAATCAGCCCCAGCATTTT
CDR3 protein: CASSSGQGKANQPQHF

D gene: -
clone size: -
J gene: TRBJ1-1
V gene: TRBV20-1
CDR3 DNA: TGCAGTGCTAGCCGGGACACCGAAGAAGAAGCTTTCTTT
CDR3 protein: CSASRDTEEEAFF

D gene: -
clone size: -
J gene: TRBJ1-5
V gene: TRBV30
CDR3 DNA: TGTGCCTGGAGTGTAGGCAGGGATCAGCCCCAGCATTTT
CDR3 protein: CAWSVGRDQPQHF

D gene: -
clone size: few
J gene: TRBJ2-2
V gene: TRBV29-1
CDR3 DNA: TGCAGCGTTGATCGTGAGAACACCGGGGAGCTGTTTTTT
CDR3 protein: CSVDRENTGELFF

D gene: -
clone size: many
J gene: TRBJ2-2
V gene: TRBV9
CDR3 DNA: TGTGCCAGCAGCGCGGACACCCACACCGGGGAGCTGTTTTTT
CDR3 protein: CASSADTHTGELFF

D gene: -
clone size: many
J gene: TRBJ2-2
V gene: TRBV25-1
CDR3 DNA: TGTGCCAGCAGGAAAGGAGGCAGGGTGACCGGGGAGCTGTTTTTT
CDR3 protein: CASRKGGRVTGELFF

D gene: TRBD2
clone size: many
J gene: TRBJ2-1
V gene: TRBV10-3
CDR3 DNA: TGTGCCATCAGTGAGGCCGCGGGACTAAGGCTCTTC
CDR3 protein: CAISEAAGLRLF

D gene: -
clone size: few
J gene: TRBJ2-3
V gene: TRBV25-1
CDR3 DNA: TGTGCCAGCAGTGGGTTAGGGGGGCCCGATACGCAGTATTTT
CDR3 protein: CASSGLGGPDTQYF

D gene: -
clone size: many
J gene: TRBJ1-4
V gene: TRBV15
CDR3 DNA: TGTGCCACCAGCAGTGCGTTTGTGGGGGTCAATAATGAAAAACTGTTTTTT
CDR3 protein: CATSSAFVGVNNEKLFF

D gene: -
clone size: -
J gene: TRBJ1-2
V gene: TRBV6-4
CDR3 DNA: TGTGCCAGCAGTGACTCGAAGCAGGGGTACCCTTATGGCTACACCTTC
CDR3 protein: CASSDSKQGYPYGYTF

D gene: -
clone size: many
J gene: TRBJ1-1
V gene: TRBV4-1
CDR3 DNA: TGCGCCAGCAGCCAAGTTCTCTTTGACCGGCGGGCTTTCTTT
CDR3 protein: CASSQVLFDRRAFF

D gene: TRBD2
clone size: many
J gene: TRBJ2-3
V gene: TRBV4-3
CDR3 DNA: TGCGCCAGCAGCCACCATCAACTGACTAGCGGGTTCGCAGATACGCAGTATTTT
CDR3 protein: CASSHHQLTSGFADTQYF

D gene: -
clone size: many
J gene: TRBJ2-3
V gene: TRBV29-1
CDR3 DNA: TGCAGCGTTGAAGGTCAGGGCCTCCAACGCACAGATACGCAGTATTTT
CDR3 protein: CSVEGQGLQRTDTQYF

D gene: -
clone size: many
J gene: TRBJ2-7
V gene: TRBV4-3
CDR3 DNA: TGCGCCAGCAGCCAAGATGGGGGTCCCTCCTACGAGCAGTACTTC
CDR3 protein: CASSQDGGPSYEQYF

D gene: TRBD2
clone size: -
J gene: TRBJ2-7
V gene: TRBV7-8
CDR3 DNA: TGTGCCAGCAACCGACTAGCGGGGGCGCCCTACGAGCAGTACTTC
CDR3 protein: CASNRLAGAPYEQYF

D gene: TRBD2
clone size: -
J gene: TRBJ2-1
V gene: TRBV5-5
CDR3 DNA: TGTGCCAGCAGCTTGAACGGGAGGGCTTTCCCCTACAATGAGCAGTTCTTC
CDR3 protein: CASSLNGRAFPYNEQFF

D gene: -
clone size: many
J gene: TRBJ2-1
V gene: TRBV7-9
CDR3 DNA: TGTGCCAGCAGCTTAGGGGTCGGGACTGACTCCTACAATGAGCAGTTCTTC
CDR3 protein: CASSLGVGTDSYNEQFF

D gene: -
clone size: many
J gene: TRBJ2-2
V gene: TRBV11-2
CDR3 DNA: TGTGCCAGCAGCTTATTAGTTGCGAACACCGGGGAGCTGTTTTTT
CDR3 protein: CASSLLVANTGELFF

D gene: -
clone size: many
J gene: TRBJ2-3
V gene: TRBV28
CDR3 DNA: TGTGCCAGCAGTGGTAGGGTGCGGTGGGATACGCAGTATTTT
CDR3 protein: CASSGRVRWDTQYF

D gene: -
clone size: few
J gene: TRBJ2-3
V gene: TRBV5-1
CDR3 DNA: TGCGCCAGCAGCTGGTCCCTCCGGGGGGCCCTCACAGATACGCAGTATTTT
CDR3 protein: CASSWSLRGALTDTQYF